The next 9 T cell receptor beta chains were all read from a single sample in a study of blood T cell repertoires in COVID-19. The repertoire was sequenced with immunoSEQ multiplex PCR; TCRdb's copy has only in-frame clones and lacks some. The data contain fewer than 350,000 clones, about 89% of them singletons. Sequencing was carried out using peripheral blood. The receptors come from a man between 40 and 49 years old with active or convalescent COVID-19.

CDR3 amino acids: CAASSGGLKNIQYF. The CDR3 DNA is TGTGCCGCGTCTAGCGGGGGGCTTAAAAACATTCAGTACTTC. The chain couples TRBV24-1 to TRBJ2-4; 11 bases map to TRBD2. This CDR3 contains 14 residues. The germline V gene has CDR1 KGHDR and CDR2 SFDVKD. V shed 12 bases, J shed 4 bases, and the junction held 7 bases outside the gene matches.

This rearrangement joins TRBV5-4 to TRBJ2-5; D perhaps matches TRBD2 (5 bases). CDR1 is SGHNT and CDR2 is YYREEE in the germline V gene (reference sequence). V lost 6 bases and J lost 1, with 16 bases in between. The CDR3 covers 15 residues. CDR3 residues: CASISAAGRQETQYF. CDR3 nucleotides: TGTGCCAGCATCTCCGCGGCGGGCCGCCAAGAGACCCAGTACTTC. Supplemented by reference TRBV5-4 and TRBJ2-5, the full variable domain reads ETGVTQSPTHLIKTRGQQVTLRCSSQSGHNTVSWYQQALGQGPQFIFQYYREEENGRGNFPPRFSGLQFPNYSSELNVNALELDDSALYLCASISAAGRQETQYFGPGTRLLVL.

V and J are TRBV24-1 and TRBJ2-1; D perhaps matches TRBD2 (6 bases). CDR1 and CDR2 (germline): KGHDR, SFDVKD. This CDR3 spans 16 amino acids. The V and J ends lost 3 bases and 8 bases respectively, with 19 bases between them. CDR3 coding DNA: TGTGCCACCAGTGATCTGGGCGGGGACCTCAACCATGAGCAGTTCTTC. Residues: CATSDLGGDLNHEQFF.

The chain combines TRBV12-3 or TRBV12-4 with TRBJ1-1, with D uncertain. The CDR3 spans 13 residues. Trimming stripped 3 bases from V and 6 bases from J, with 11 bases between. The DNA for the CDR3 is TGTGCCAGCAGTTTCCGGGTGGTCTCTGAAGCTTTCTTT. Translation: CASSFRVVSEAFF.

The rearrangement joins TRBV28 to TRBJ2-1; perhaps TRBD2 as D (5 bases). Between the trimmed V and J ends, which lost 1 base and 7 bases, there was a span of 14 bases. The germline gives CDR1 MDHEN, CDR2 SYDVKM. The CDR3 spans 15 residues. CDR3 nucleotide sequence: TGTGCCAGCAGTTTATCGGAGGCGGGTCGGAATGAGCAGTTCTTC. This codes for CASSLSEAGRNEQFF. Filled out from reference TRBV28 and TRBJ2-1, the complete variable domain reads DVKVTQSSRYLVKRTGEKVFLECVQDMDHENMFWYRQDPGLGLRLIYFSYDVKMKEKGDIPEGYSVSREKKERFSLILESASTNQTSMYLCASSLSEAGRNEQFFGPGTRLTVL.

The V and J genes are TRBV27 and TRBJ1-4; D unclear. The V end was cut by 4 bases, the J end by 12 bases, with 18 bases between. This CDR3 has 14 amino acids. Germline V gene lookup returns CDR1 MNHEY and CDR2 SMNVEV (reference sequence). The CDR3 region is CASSSQARHWELFF. The DNA of the CDR3 is TGTGCCAGCAGTTCCCAGGCTCGGCATTGGGAACTGTTTTTT.

V gene TRBV5-5 combines with J gene TRBJ2-2, with D perhaps TRBD1 (5 bases). The CDR3 loop spans 16 amino acids. Trimming shortened V by 0 bases and J by 1 base, and 10 bases separated the two germline ends. Germline-derived CDR1 and CDR2 are SGHKS and YYEKEE (reference sequence). CDR3 nucleotide sequence: TGTGCCAGCAGCTTGGTGGCAGGGTGGAACACCGGGGAGCTGTTTTTT. The encoded protein is CASSLVAGWNTGELFF. Variable domain in full (rest from reference TRBV5-5 and TRBJ2-2): DAGVTQSPTHLIKTRGQQVTLRCSPISGHKSVSWYQQVLGQGPQFIFQYYEKEERGRGNFPDRFSARQFPNYSSELNVNALLLGDSALYLCASSLVAGWNTGELFFGEGSRLTVL.

This CDR3 reads CASSRGQGWWGPLGAQYF. The CDR3 coding sequence is TGTGCCAGCAGCCGGGGACAGGGTTGGTGGGGGCCGCTAGGGGCCCAGTACTTC. The chain joins TRBV11-3 to TRBJ2-5; TRBD1 aligns across 9 bases. Trimming took 5 bases from V and 9 from J; bases not matched to a gene: 22. This CDR3 is 18 amino acids long. Germline V gene data show CDR1 as SGHNT and CDR2 as YENEEA.

The V gene is TRBV4-1, the J gene TRBJ1-4; D not resolved. This CDR3 region has 14 residues. Germline CDR1 and CDR2: MGHRA and YSYEKL. V was cut by 4 bases and J by 5 bases, with 11 bases left in between. The CDR3 here is CASSREATNEKLFF. CDR3 sequence (DNA): TGCGCCAGCAGCCGAGAAGCGACGAATGAAAAACTGTTTTTT.